The T cell receptor (beta chain) under discussion was sequenced for a study of low-dose radiotherapy and immunotherapy resistance in tumors. Study information: Patients of Cohort 1 had 0.5 Gy fractions every 2 weeks, which summed to 6.5 Gy. Every two weeks patients got nivolumab 240 mg flat dose, plus ipilimumab 1 mg/kg every six weeks, intravenously.

Indicated time point: before trial treatment. The patients who were eligible all carried advanced solid tumors that lacked tumor-infiltrating lymphocytes, meaning the tumors were TIL-negative. Covering alpha and beta chains, TRAV- and TRBV-specific primers were used for the first-strand cDNA. TCRs underwent 20 PCR cycles of amplification with a constant-region primer and V-primer adapter. TCRdb re-called the reads through MiXCR, storing one row per CDR3 protein. The sample consists of 57,000 or so distinct CDR3 sequences, almost 25% of them appearing once. Per the germline V gene, CDR1 is LGHNA and CDR2 is YNFKEQ. Trimming pared 0 bases from V and 1 base from J, leaving 11 bases between. The CDR3 loop spans 16 amino acids.

The input for sequencing was PBMCs, taken before treatment. V usage is TRBV4-2 and J usage is TRBJ2-3; D unresolved. The source is a male donor with prostate cancer. This CDR3 reads CASSQEAAPRTDTQYF. The CDR3 DNA is TGTGCCAGCAGCCAAGAGGCAGCTCCTCGCACAGATACGCAGTATTTT.